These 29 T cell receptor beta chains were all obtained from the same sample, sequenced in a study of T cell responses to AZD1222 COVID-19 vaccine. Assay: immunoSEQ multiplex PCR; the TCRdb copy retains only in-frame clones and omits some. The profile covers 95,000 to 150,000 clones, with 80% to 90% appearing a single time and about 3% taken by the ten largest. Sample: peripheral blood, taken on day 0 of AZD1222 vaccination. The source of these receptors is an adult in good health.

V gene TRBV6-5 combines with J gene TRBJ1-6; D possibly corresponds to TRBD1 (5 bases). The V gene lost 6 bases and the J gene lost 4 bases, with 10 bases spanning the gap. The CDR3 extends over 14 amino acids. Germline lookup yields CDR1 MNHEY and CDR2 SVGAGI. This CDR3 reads CASSMTAYNSPLHF. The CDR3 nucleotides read TGTGCCAGCAGCATGACAGCTTATAATTCACCCCTCCACTTT.

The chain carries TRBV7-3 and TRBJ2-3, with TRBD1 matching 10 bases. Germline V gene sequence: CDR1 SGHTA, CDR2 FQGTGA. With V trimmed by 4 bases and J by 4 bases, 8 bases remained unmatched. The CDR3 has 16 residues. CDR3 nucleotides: TGTGCCAGCAGCTCGAAACCGGGACAGGGGCCAGATACGCAGTATTTT. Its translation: CASSSKPGQGPDTQYF. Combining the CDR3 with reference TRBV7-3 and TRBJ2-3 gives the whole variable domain GAGVSQTPSNKVTEKGKYVELRCDPISGHTALYWYRQSLGQGPEFLIYFQGTGAADDSGLPNDRFFAVRPEGSVSTLKIQRTERGDSAVYLCASSSKPGQGPDTQYFGPGTRLTVL.

DNA of the CDR3: TGTGCCAGCTCACCGGACATATTTAACGAGCAGTACTTC. It encodes CASSPDIFNEQYF. The chain links TRBV18 to TRBJ2-7; possible D gene TRBD1, 5 bases. The germline CDR1 and CDR2 sequences are KGHSH and LQKENI. This CDR3 has 13 residues. V was pared by 3 bases and J by 5 bases, with 11 bases between. The whole variable domain, remainder taken from reference TRBV18 and TRBJ2-7, is NAGVMQNPRHLVRRRGQEARLRCSPMKGHSHVYWYRQLPEEGLKFMVYLQKENIIDESGMPKERFSAEFPKEGPSILRIQQVVRGDSAAYFCASSPDIFNEQYFGPGTRLTVT.

DNA of the CDR3: TGTGCCAGCAGGGAAGGGGGAGACTATGGCTACACCTTC. Translated, it gives CASREGGDYGYTF. The chain couples TRBV28 to TRBJ1-2; TRBD1 is a possible D gene (6 bases). V was shortened by 6 bases and J by 3 bases, with 11 bases between the two germline ends. The CDR3 covers 13 residues. Germline CDR1 and CDR2: MDHEN and SYDVKM.

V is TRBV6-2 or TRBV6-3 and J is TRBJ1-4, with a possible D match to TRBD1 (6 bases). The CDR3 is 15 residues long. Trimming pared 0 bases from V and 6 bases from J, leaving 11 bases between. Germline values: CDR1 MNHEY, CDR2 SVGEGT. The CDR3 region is CASSYSEGDHEKLFF. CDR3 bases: TGTGCCAGCAGTTACTCGGAGGGGGACCATGAAAAACTGTTTTTT.

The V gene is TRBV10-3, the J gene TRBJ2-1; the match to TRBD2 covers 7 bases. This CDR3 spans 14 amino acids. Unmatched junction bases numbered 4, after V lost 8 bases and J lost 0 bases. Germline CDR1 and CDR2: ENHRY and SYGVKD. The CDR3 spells CAIGREYSYNEQFF. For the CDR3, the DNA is TGTGCCATCGGGAGGGAATACTCCTACAATGAGCAGTTCTTC.

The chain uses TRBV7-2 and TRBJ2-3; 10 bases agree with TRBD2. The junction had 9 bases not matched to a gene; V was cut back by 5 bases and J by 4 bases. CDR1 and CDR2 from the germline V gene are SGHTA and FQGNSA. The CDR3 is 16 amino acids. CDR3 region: CASSDPSGRSADTQYF. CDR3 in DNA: TGTGCCAGCAGCGACCCTAGCGGGAGAAGCGCAGATACGCAGTATTTT.

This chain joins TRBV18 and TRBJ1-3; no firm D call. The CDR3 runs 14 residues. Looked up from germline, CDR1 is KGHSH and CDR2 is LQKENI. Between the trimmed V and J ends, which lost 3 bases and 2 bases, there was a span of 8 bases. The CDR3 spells CASSPPQTGNTIYF. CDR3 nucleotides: TGTGCCAGCTCACCTCCTCAGACTGGAAACACCATATATTTT.

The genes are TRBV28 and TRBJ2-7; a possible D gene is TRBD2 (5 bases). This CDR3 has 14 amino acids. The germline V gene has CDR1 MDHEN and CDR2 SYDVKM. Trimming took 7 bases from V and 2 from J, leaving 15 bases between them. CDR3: CASTGYPKAYEQYF. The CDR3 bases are TGTGCCAGCACGGGGTACCCTAAGGCCTACGAGCAGTACTTC.

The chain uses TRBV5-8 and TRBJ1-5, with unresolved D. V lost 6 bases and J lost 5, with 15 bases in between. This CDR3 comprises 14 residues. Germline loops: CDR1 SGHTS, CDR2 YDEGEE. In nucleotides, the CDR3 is TGTGCCAGCACCTCTGAGTGGGCTGATCAGCCCCAGCATTTT. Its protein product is CASTSEWADQPQHF.

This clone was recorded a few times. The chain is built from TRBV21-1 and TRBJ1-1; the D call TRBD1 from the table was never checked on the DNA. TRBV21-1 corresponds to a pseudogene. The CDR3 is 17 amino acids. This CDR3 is CASSKAQGSLTNTEAFF. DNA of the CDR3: TGTGCCAGCAGCAAAGCTCAGGGGTCACTAACGAACACTGAAGCTTTCTTT.

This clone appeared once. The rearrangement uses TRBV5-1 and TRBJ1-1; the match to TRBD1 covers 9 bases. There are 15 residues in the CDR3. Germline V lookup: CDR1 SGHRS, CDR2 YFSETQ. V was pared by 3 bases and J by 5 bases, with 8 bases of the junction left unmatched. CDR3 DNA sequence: TGCGCCAGCAGCTCACAGGGGGCCCCGGGTACTGAAGCTTTCTTT. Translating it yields CASSSQGAPGTEAFF.

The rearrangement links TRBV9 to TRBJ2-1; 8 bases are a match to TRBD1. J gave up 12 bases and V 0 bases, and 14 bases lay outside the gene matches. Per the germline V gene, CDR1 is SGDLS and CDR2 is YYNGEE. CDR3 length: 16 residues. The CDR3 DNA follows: TGTGCCAGCAGCGTAGGGCGGGGTGGACAGGGCTCGGCGCAGTTCTTC. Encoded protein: CASSVGRGGQGSAQFF.

CDR3 DNA: TGCAGCGTTGAAGATCAAGGACACCCTAGCACAGATACGCAGTATTTT. Protein product: CSVEDQGHPSTDTQYF. The V call is TRBV29-1, the J call TRBJ2-3, with a weak D call TRBD1 (5 bases). The length of the CDR3 is 16 residues. In germline, CDR1 is SQVTM, CDR2 ANQGSEA. The germline V and J ends were trimmed by 0 bases and 0 bases, with 13 bases remaining between them.

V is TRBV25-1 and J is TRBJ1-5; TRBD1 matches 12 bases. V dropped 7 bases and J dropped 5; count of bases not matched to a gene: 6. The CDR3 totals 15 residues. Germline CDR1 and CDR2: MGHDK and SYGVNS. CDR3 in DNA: TGTGCCAGCACGCGGGACAGGGGGCTGGATCAGCCCCAGCATTTT. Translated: CASTRDRGLDQPQHF.

The CDR3 spells CASSPLGRENGNTIYF. The CDR3 DNA reads as TGCGCCAGCAGCCCTCTGGGGAGGGAGAATGGAAACACCATATATTTT. The chain has TRBV4-1 and TRBJ1-3; D not resolved. Per germline, CDR1 MGHRA and CDR2 YSYEKL. The CDR3 loop spans 16 amino acids. The V end lost 4 bases, the J end lost 3 bases, and 16 bases lay between the germline ends.

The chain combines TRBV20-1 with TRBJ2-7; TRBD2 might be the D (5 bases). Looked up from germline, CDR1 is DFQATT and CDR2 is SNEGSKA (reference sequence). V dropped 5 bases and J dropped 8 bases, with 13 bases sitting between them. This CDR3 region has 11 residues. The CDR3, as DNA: TGCAGTGCTCAGAGAGGGCAGCAGCAGTACTTC. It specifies CSAQRGQQQYF.

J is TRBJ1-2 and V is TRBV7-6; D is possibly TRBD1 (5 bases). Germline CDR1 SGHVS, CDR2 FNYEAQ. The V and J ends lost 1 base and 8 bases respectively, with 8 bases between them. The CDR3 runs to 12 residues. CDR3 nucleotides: TGTGCCAGCAGCTTAGAAGGGGACGGCTACACCTTC. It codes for CASSLEGDGYTF.

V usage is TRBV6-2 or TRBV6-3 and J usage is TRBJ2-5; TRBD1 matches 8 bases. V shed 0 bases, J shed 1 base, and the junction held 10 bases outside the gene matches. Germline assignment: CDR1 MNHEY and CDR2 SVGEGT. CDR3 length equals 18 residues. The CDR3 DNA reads TGTGCCAGCAGTTACTCGTTGACCAGGGGGCCGGCCCAAGAGACCCAGTACTTC. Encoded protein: CASSYSLTRGPAQETQYF.

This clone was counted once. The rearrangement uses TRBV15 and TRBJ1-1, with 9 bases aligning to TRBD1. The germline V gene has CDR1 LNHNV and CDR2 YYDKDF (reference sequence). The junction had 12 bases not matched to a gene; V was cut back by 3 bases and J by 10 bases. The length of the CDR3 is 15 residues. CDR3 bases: TGTGCCACCAGCAGTCCCGGGACAGGGAGCGGCCGAGCTTTCTTT. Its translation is CATSSPGTGSGRAFF.

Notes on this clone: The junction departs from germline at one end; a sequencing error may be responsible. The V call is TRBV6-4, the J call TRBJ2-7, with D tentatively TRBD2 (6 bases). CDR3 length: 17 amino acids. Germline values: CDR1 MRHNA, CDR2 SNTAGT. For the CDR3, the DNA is TGTGCCAGCAGTCCCTACCGGCCGGGGACTCCCTCCGACGAGCAGTACTTC. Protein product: CASSPYRPGTPSDEQYF.

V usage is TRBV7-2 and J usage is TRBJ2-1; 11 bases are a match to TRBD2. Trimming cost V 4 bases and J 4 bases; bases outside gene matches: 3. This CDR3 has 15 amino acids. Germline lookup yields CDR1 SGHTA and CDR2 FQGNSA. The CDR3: CASSSGLAAYNEQFF. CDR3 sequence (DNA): TGTGCCAGCAGCTCGGGACTAGCGGCTTACAATGAGCAGTTCTTC.

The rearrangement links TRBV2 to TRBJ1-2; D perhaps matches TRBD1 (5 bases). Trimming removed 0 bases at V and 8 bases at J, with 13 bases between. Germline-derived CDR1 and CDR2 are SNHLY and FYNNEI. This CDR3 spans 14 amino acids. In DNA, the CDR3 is TGTGCCAGCAGTGAAGCCGGGACCGTGGGAGGCTACACCTTC. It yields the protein CASSEAGTVGGYTF.

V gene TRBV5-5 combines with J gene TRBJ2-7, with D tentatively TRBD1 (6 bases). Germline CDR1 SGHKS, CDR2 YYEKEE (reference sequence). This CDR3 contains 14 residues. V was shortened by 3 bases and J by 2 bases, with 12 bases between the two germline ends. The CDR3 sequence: CASSWGRQTYEQYF. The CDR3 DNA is TGTGCCAGCAGCTGGGGGCGACAGACCTACGAGCAGTACTTC.

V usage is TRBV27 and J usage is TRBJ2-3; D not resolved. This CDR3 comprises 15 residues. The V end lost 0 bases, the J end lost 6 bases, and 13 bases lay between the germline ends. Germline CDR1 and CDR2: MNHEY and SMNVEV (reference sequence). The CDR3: CASSLSTRGWDTQYF. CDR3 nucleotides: TGTGCCAGCAGTTTATCGACCCGTGGGTGGGATACGCAGTATTTT.

The CDR3 nucleotides read TGTGCCAGCAGCGAAGGACAGGTCGCTGAAGCTTTCTTT. This gives the protein CASSEGQVAEAFF. The genes are TRBV5-4 and TRBJ1-1; TRBD1 agrees at 7 bases. The CDR3 is 13 amino acids. The junction had 6 bases not matched to a gene; V was cut back by 4 bases and J by 6 bases. CDR1 is SGHNT and CDR2 is YYREEE in the germline V gene (reference sequence).

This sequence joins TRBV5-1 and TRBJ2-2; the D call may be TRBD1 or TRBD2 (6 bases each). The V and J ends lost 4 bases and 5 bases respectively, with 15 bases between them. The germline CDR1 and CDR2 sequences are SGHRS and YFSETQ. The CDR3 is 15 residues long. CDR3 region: CASSQGTSGTGELFF. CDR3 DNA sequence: TGCGCCAGCAGCCAGGGGACTTCCGGTACCGGGGAGCTGTTTTTT.

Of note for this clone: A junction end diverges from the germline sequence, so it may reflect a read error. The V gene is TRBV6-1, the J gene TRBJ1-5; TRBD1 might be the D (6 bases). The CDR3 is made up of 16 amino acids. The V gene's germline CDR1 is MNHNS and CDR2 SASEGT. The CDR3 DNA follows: TGTGCCAGCAGTGAATTAGGGGGGCTGAAGGATCAGTCCCAGCATTTT. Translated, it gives CASSELGGLKDQSQHF.

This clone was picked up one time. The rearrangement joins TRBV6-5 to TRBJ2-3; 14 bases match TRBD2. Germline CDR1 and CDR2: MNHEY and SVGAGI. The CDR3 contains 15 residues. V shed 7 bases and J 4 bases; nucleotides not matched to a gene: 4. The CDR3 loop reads CASTGTSGSADTQYF. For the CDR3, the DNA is TGTGCCAGCACCGGGACTAGCGGGAGTGCAGATACGCAGTATTTT.